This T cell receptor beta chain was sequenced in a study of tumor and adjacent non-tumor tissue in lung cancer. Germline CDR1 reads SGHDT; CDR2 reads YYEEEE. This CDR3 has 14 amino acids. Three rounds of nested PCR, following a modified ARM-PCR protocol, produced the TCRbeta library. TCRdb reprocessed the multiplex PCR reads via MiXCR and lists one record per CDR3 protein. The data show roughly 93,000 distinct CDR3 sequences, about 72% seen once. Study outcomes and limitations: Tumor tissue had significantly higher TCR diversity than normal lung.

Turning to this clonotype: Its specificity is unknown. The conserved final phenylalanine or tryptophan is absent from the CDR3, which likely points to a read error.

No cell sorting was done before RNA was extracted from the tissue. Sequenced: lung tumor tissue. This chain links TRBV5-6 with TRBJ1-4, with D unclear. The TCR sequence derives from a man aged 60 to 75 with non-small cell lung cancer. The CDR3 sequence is CTSSLDSRSEKLFY. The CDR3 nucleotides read TGTACCAGCAGCTTGGATTCCCGCAGTGAAAAACTGTTTTAT.